The sequence of this T cell receptor beta chain was determined in a study of patients and donors after allogeneic stem cell transplantation. Looked up from germline, CDR1 is MDHEN and CDR2 is SYDVKM. V lost 4 bases and J lost 9, with 13 bases in between. The CDR3 contains 13 residues. Via MiXCR, TCRdb re-called the RT-PCR reads, giving one row per CDR3 protein. The sample lists around 27,000 distinct CDR3 sequences, 7.5% to 9% occurring once. This clonotype was seen at least ten times. The TCR originated in a human donor who was either an allogeneic HSCT recipient or a stem cell or donor lymphocyte infusion donor (not recorded which). It is not recorded whose cells these are; they may come from a transplant donor. This chain uses TRBV28 with TRBJ2-1, with a possible D match to TRBD1 (5 bases). The material sequenced was blood, either unsorted or a sorted T cell fraction (not recorded which). CDR3 loop: CASSWVGVAEQFF. As DNA, the CDR3 is TGTGCCAGCAGTTGGGTAGGGGTGGCTGAGCAGTTCTTC.